The clone carrying this T cell receptor (beta chain) was counted many times. These data are taken from a study of T-cell memory formation after mild COVID-19. V gave up 0 bases and J gave up 8 bases; unmatched junction bases: 8. This CDR3 comprises 17 residues. Germline V lookup: CDR1 LGHNA, CDR2 YNFKEQ. TCR alpha and TCR beta cDNA libraries carrying sample barcodes and UMIs came from 5'RACE with constant-segment primers. TCRdb re-called the 5' RACE reads with MiXCR, one entry per CDR3 protein. The sample has roughly 400,000 distinct CDR3 sequences, approximately 15% seen once; the top ten hold 20% to 25%.

This clonotype was obtained from a man between 18 and 35 years old who had mild COVID-19 (a few samples of this study predate the infection). Cell type and time point are not known. The J gene is TRBJ2-1, the V gene TRBV4-2; 12 nucleotides align to TRBD2. Sequencing was performed on PBMCs or a T cell subset sorted from them (not recorded which). The CDR3 loop reads CASSQDPASGGADEQFF. As DNA, the CDR3 is TGTGCCAGCAGCCAAGATCCGGCTAGCGGGGGGGCTGATGAGCAGTTCTTC.